This record covers a single TCR beta chain. Its cognate antigen is unknown. V lost 3 bases and J lost 4, with 22 bases in between. In germline, CDR1 is MNHEY, CDR2 SMNVEV (reference sequence). CDR3 length: 18 residues. As to treatment: approximately 11-day PBMC culture with coronavirus spike peptide pools or control peptides (ViraFEST assay). ViraFEST enlarged antigen-specific T cell populations with peptide pools and afterwards sequenced TCRs. This sample was included in a study of vaccination and CD4 T cells after COVID-19. Turning to the study itself: Convalescent patients had positive nasal swab PCR results for SARS-CoV-2. Disease was mild in nine and severe in one. Convalescent participants consisted of six males and four females, two being Hispanic.

Researchers used the Oncomine TCR Beta short-read assay to sequence DNA from cultured CD4+ T cells. Each CDR3 protein gets one entry after TCRdb re-called the PCR reads with MiXCR. The table includes approximately 16,000 distinct CDR3 sequences, roughly 56% detected once. The J gene is TRBJ1-5, the V gene TRBV27, with D possibly TRBD1 on 5 matching bases. This receptor was identified in a human donor who had recovered from COVID-19. The sequenced sample consisted of CD4+ T cells from blood, cultured in vitro. CDR3 protein: CASSLRHPGRPMNQPQHF. CDR3 bases: TGTGCCAGCAGTTTGCGGCACCCGGGACGGCCGATGAATCAGCCCCAGCATTTT.